This T cell receptor (beta chain) was profiled in a study of CD4 and CD8 cells across lung adenocarcinoma regions. Each CDR3 protein gets one entry after TCRdb re-called the PCR reads with MiXCR. The sample records tens of thousands of distinct CDR3 sequences, roughly 50% being singletons. This clonotype occurred a few times. Germline values: CDR1 MGHRA, CDR2 YSYEKL. This CDR3 is 17 amino acids long. Donors had localized lung adenocarcinoma, a non-small cell lung cancer. J is TRBJ2-1 and V is TRBV4-1; TRBD2 matches 7 bases. The J call is in doubt because the DNA end fits TRBJ2-5 better. The clonotype originates from a female donor with lung adenocarcinoma. The CD4 and CD8 labels of this study may be unreliable. What was sequenced was CD8+ T cells from the center of a lung tumor. Written as DNA, the CDR3 is TGCGCCAGCAGCCAGGACCCATTCAGCGGGAATCAAGAGACCCAGTACTTC. This codes for CASSQDPFSGNQETQYF.